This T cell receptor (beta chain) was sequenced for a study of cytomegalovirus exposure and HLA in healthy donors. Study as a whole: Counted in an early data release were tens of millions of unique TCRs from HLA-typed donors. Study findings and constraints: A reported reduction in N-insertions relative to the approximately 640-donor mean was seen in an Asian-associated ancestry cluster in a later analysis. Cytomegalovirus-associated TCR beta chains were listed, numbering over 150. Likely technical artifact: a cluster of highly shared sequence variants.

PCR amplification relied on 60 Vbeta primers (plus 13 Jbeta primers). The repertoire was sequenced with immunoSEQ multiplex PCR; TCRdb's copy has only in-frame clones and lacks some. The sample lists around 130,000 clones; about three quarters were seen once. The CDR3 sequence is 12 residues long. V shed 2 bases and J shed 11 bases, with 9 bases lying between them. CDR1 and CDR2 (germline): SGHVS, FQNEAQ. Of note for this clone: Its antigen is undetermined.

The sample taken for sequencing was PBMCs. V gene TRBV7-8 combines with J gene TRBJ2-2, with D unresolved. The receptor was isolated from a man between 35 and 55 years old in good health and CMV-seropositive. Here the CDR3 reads CASSLIATELFF. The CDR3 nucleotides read TGTGCCAGCAGCTTAATCGCGACAGAGCTGTTTTTT.